A single sample gave rise to the 12 T cell receptor beta chains below, sequenced in a study of Ad26.COV2.S vaccination and SARS-CoV-2 variants. Treatment given: around 19 received Ad26.COV2.S at low or high dose, single or two shots; about five received placebo; per-sample allocation not given. Specimen acquisition occurred on day 63 following the initial vaccine or placebo injection. Sequencing was performed with immunoSEQ multiplex PCR; in TCRdb, only in-frame clones are kept and a portion is missing. The sample has around 320,000 clones, around 87% seen once. The sample here was peripheral blood, taken in a trial of Ad26.COV2.S vaccine versus placebo. The origin of the receptors is a person aged 18-65 years who received the Ad26.COV2.S COVID-19 vaccine or a placebo.

This chain uses TRBV14 with TRBJ1-2; the D is unclear. Trimming removed 1 base from V and 4 bases from J, with 13 bases in between. Germline V gene sequence: CDR1 SGHDN, CDR2 FVKESK. The CDR3 is made up of 15 amino acids. CDR3 residues: CASSQVEGRVYGYTF. In DNA form, the CDR3 reads TGTGCCAGCAGCCAAGTTGAGGGAAGAGTCTATGGCTACACCTTC.

V is TRBV10-3 and J is TRBJ1-5, with D perhaps matching TRBD1 (5 bases). Trimming pared 4 bases from V and 4 bases from J, leaving 8 bases between. Germline-derived CDR1 and CDR2 are ENHRY and SYGVKD. There are 13 residues in the CDR3. The CDR3 DNA reads as TGTGCCATCAGTGGGGGCTTAAATCAGCCCCAGCATTTT. Translated, it gives CAISGGLNQPQHF.

The chain links TRBV9 to TRBJ1-1; D is ambiguous. This CDR3 is 15 amino acids long. Germline V gives CDR1 SGDLS, CDR2 YYNGEE. V dropped 4 bases and J dropped 2 bases, with 15 bases sitting between them. For the CDR3, the DNA is TGTGCCAGCAGCCCCAGGACCGGGCTCAACACTGAAGCTTTCTTT. It codes for CASSPRTGLNTEAFF. Based on the CDR3 plus reference TRBV9 and TRBJ1-1, the full variable domain is DSGVTQTPKHLITATGQRVTLRCSPRSGDLSVYWYQQSLDQGLQFLIQYYNGEERAKGNILERFSAQQFPDLHSELNLSSLELGDSALYFCASSPRTGLNTEAFFGQGTRLTVV.

The genes are TRBV7-9 and TRBJ2-2, with TRBD2 matching over 9 bases. V was clipped by 3 bases and J by 5 bases; unmatched bases: 16. Germline CDR1 is SEHNR and CDR2 is FQNEAQ (reference sequence). CDR3 length equals 19 residues. CDR3 nucleotide sequence: TGTGCCAGCAGCTTCAACCCGGTCTCTAGACTAGCGGCTACCGGGGAGCTGTTTTTT. It translates to CASSFNPVSRLAATGELFF.

This clone occurred once. This chain connects TRBV6-5 to TRBJ1-2, with unresolved D. The V end lost 0 bases, the J end lost 1 base, and 6 bases lay between the germline ends. CDR3 size: 14 residues. CDR1 and CDR2 from the germline V gene are MNHEY and SVGAGI. The CDR3 loop reads CASSYSGINYGYTF. CDR3 DNA: TGTGCCAGCAGTTACTCGGGCATTAACTATGGCTACACCTTC.

This clone was seen only a few times. This rearrangement joins TRBV6-5 to TRBJ2-2, with 8 bases matching TRBD1. Germline CDR1 MNHEY, CDR2 SVGAGI. Losses at the gene ends were 4 bases for V and 5 bases for J; bases not matched to a gene: 3. The CDR3 is 14 amino acids. The CDR3 spells CASSSQGATGELFF. As DNA, the CDR3 is TGTGCCAGCAGTTCCCAGGGGGCTACCGGGGAGCTGTTTTTT.

CDR3 in DNA: TGTGCCAGCAGCCAAGACCGGGGAGTCACTAACTATGGCTACACCTTC. Its protein is CASSQDRGVTNYGYTF. This rearrangement joins TRBV3-1 (or the pseudogene TRBV3-2) to TRBJ1-2; D remains ambiguous. The ends were cut back, 0 bases at V and 0 bases at J, with 11 bases in the middle. Germline V gene data show CDR1 as LGHDT and CDR2 as YNNKEL (reference sequence). The CDR3 extends over 16 amino acids.

About this clone itself: Within the sample, other DNA sequences also encode this same CDR3. The chain joins TRBV5-5 to TRBJ1-5; D is undetermined. CDR1 is SGHKS, CDR2 YYEKEE, per germline (reference sequence). Trimming stripped 0 bases from V and 2 bases from J, with 6 bases between. CDR3 length: 14 amino acids. The CDR3 DNA reads as TGTGCCAGCAGCTTGGCCGGGGGCAATCAGCCCCAGCATTTT. Translating gives CASSLAGGNQPQHF.

This sequence joins TRBV6-4 and TRBJ1-6; 7 bases align to TRBD1. Germline V gene data show CDR1 as MRHNA and CDR2 as SNTAGT. CDR3 size: 14 residues. Trimming cost V 3 bases and J 7 bases; bases outside gene matches: 3. Here the CDR3 reads CASSEARGNSPLHF. CDR3 DNA: TGTGCCAGCAGTGAAGCCAGGGGGAATTCACCCCTCCACTTT.

The V and J genes are TRBV4-2 and TRBJ2-7; maybe TRBD1 (5 bases). Germline V CDR1 and CDR2: LGHNA, YNFKEQ. The V end was cut by 3 bases, the J end by 0 bases, with 12 bases between. CDR3 size: 15 residues. The CDR3 nucleotides are TGTGCCAGCAGCCACACCGACAGCAGCTCCTACGAGCAGTACTTC. The encoded protein is CASSHTDSSSYEQYF.

The chain combines TRBV5-1 with TRBJ1-4; D is ambiguous. The germline V gene has CDR1 SGHRS and CDR2 YFSETQ. Trimming shortened V by 0 bases and J by 4 bases, and 10 bases separated the two germline ends. CDR3 length: 15 amino acids. The CDR3 region is CASSLGSGRNEKLFF. As DNA, the CDR3 is TGCGCCAGCAGCTTGGGGTCAGGACGTAATGAAAAACTGTTTTTT.

The chain has TRBV4-1 and TRBJ1-1; 8 bases agree with TRBD1. The CDR3 is made up of 13 amino acids. The junction had 3 bases not matched to a gene; V was cut back by 4 bases and J by 5 bases. Germline lookup yields CDR1 MGHRA and CDR2 YSYEKL. In DNA form, the CDR3 reads TGCGCCAGCAGCCCTGACAGGGGAACTGAAGCTTTCTTT. Its translation is CASSPDRGTEAFF.